This T cell receptor (beta chain) was retrieved from a study of blood T cell repertoires in COVID-19. Original data processing: Amplification of reference gene primers was used by the study to estimate nucleated cell counts. Repertoires were generated with immunoSEQ multiplex PCR, while TCRdb's copy carries only in-frame clones and drops some. V and J calls and clone size follow that table, whereas D and trimming were derived from the DNA. This table has around 300,000 clones, roughly 89% appearing once. This CDR3 is 17 amino acids long. CDR1 and CDR2 from the germline V gene are MNHEY and SMNVEV (reference sequence). With 3 bases clipped from V and 0 bases from J, the junction kept 11 bases outside the gene matches. Seattle researchers signed up patients amid active infection and tracked them longitudinally.

V is TRBV27 and J is TRBJ2-7; 7 bases line up with TRBD2. The sequenced sample was peripheral blood. The clonotype was recovered from a middle-aged woman with COVID-19, enrolled during active disease. The CDR3 nucleotides read TGTGCCAGCAGTTTTGTCAGCACGGGAGGTTACTCCTACGAGCAGTACTTC. Amino acid sequence: CASSFVSTGGYSYEQYF.